This TCR beta chain came from a study of blood T cell repertoires in COVID-19. Study background: Collection of acute and convalescent COVID-19 samples took place in the United States, Italy and Spain.

Sequencing was performed with immunoSEQ multiplex PCR; in TCRdb, only in-frame clones are kept and a portion is missing. The sample lists around 94,000 clones; roughly four fifths were seen once. Germline CDR1 reads KGHDR; CDR2 reads SFDVKD. The V segment lost 8 bases and the J segment 5 bases; nucleotides outside the gene matches: 2. CDR3 length equals 13 residues. The TCR sequence derives from a man in his fifties or sixties with acute or convalescent COVID-19. This chain uses TRBV24-1 with TRBJ2-1; 10 bases line up with TRBD1. The material sequenced was peripheral blood. CDR3 sequence reads: CATNGQGDNEQFF. The CDR3 coding sequence is TGTGCCACCAATGGACAGGGGGACAATGAGCAGTTCTTC.